A single sample is the source of the 7 T cell receptor beta chains below, sequenced in a study of T cells after posttransplantation cyclophosphamide. Cyclophosphamide on days +3 and +4 followed busulfan-fludarabine conditioning and a marrow graft. TCRdb's copy holds only in-frame clones and misses some; the assay was immunoSEQ multiplex PCR. The table lists about 12,000 clones, with no singletons. Material: PBMCs, obtained after allogeneic stem cell transplant with posttransplant cyclophosphamide. The receptors derive from a female patient between 40 and 50 years old who received an allogeneic stem cell transplant from an unrelated donor, was CMV-positive, and had acute GVHD only. The T cells may come from the graft donor.

In its sample, this clone was seen many times. V usage is TRBV4-1 and J usage is TRBJ2-1, with D possibly being TRBD2 (6 bases). The length of the CDR3 is 14 residues. The germline gives CDR1 MGHRA, CDR2 YSYEKL. The V end was cut by 1 base, the J end by 6 bases, with 10 bases between. The CDR3 nucleotides read TGCGCCAGCAGCCAAGTGGAGACTAGCAATGAGCAGTTCTTC. Its translation is CASSQVETSNEQFF.

This clone occurred many times. The genes are TRBV18 and TRBJ1-4; a weak D match, TRBD1 (5 bases). The CDR3 has 13 residues. V was trimmed by 3 bases and J by 6 bases, leaving 8 bases between them. The germline CDR1 and CDR2 sequences are KGHSH and LQKENI. CDR3 region: CASSPGQYEKLFF. The CDR3 nucleotides are TGTGCCAGCTCACCGGGGCAGTATGAAAAACTGTTTTTT.

This clone was counted ten times or more. J is TRBJ2-5 and V is TRBV5-1; a weak D match, TRBD1 (6 bases). Germline values: CDR1 SGHRS, CDR2 YFSETQ. The CDR3 is 17 amino acids. The V end lost 4 bases, the J end lost 3 bases, and 22 bases lay between the germline ends. The CDR3 loop reads CASSTGTTLWGKETQYF. The CDR3 DNA follows: TGCGCCAGCAGCACAGGGACAACCCTCTGGGGGAAAGAGACCCAGTACTTC. The complete variable domain, with remaining parts taken from reference TRBV5-1 and TRBJ2-5, reads KAGVTQTPRYLIKTRGQQVTLSCSPISGHRSVSWYQQTPGQGLQFLFEYFSETQRNKGNFPGRFSGRQFSNSRSEMNVSTLELGDSALYLCASSTGTTLWGKETQYFGPGTRLLVL.

This clone was counted only a few times. Sequence at one end of the junction differs from germline and may be a read error. The chain links TRBV9 to TRBJ2-1; D remains unclear. The germline V gene encodes CDR1 SGDLS and CDR2 YYNGEE. The CDR3 length is 11 residues. This chain's CDR3 is CASSSNNERFF. CDR3 coding DNA: TGTGCCAGCAGCAGCAACAATGAGCGGTTCTTC.

This clone has a handful of counts. The V and J genes are TRBV30 and TRBJ2-5; D perhaps matches TRBD1 (7 bases). CDR1 is GTSNPN, CDR2 SVGIG, per germline (reference sequence). The CDR3 covers 13 residues. The V end lost 4 bases, the J end lost 3 bases, and 12 bases lay between the germline ends. The CDR3: CAWTAGGKETQYF. The CDR3 region has the DNA TGTGCCTGGACGGCAGGGGGGAAAGAGACCCAGTACTTC.

This chain uses TRBV6-6 with TRBJ2-7; D not resolved. V was cut by 4 bases and J by 3 bases, with 16 bases left in between. The V gene's germline CDR1 is MNHNY and CDR2 SVGAGI (reference sequence). The CDR3 sequence is 15 residues long. As DNA, the CDR3 is TGTGCCAGCAGTTCCGAGCGACCCGCCAACTACGAGCAGTACTTC. Translation: CASSSERPANYEQYF.

The chain links TRBV9 to TRBJ2-1; 9 bases agree with TRBD2. The CDR3 runs 16 residues. Germline V lookup: CDR1 SGDLS, CDR2 YYNGEE. V dropped 0 bases and J dropped 3; count of bases not matched to a gene: 4. CDR3 amino acids: CASSVARAGGYNEQFF. The CDR3 nucleotides are TGTGCCAGCAGCGTAGCTCGAGCGGGAGGCTACAATGAGCAGTTCTTC. The full variable domain, with the rest looked up from reference TRBV9 and TRBJ2-1, is DSGVTQTPKHLITATGQRVTLRCSPRSGDLSVYWYQQSLDQGLQFLIQYYNGEERAKGNILERFSAQQFPDLHSELNLSSLELGDSALYFCASSVARAGGYNEQFFGPGTRLTVL.